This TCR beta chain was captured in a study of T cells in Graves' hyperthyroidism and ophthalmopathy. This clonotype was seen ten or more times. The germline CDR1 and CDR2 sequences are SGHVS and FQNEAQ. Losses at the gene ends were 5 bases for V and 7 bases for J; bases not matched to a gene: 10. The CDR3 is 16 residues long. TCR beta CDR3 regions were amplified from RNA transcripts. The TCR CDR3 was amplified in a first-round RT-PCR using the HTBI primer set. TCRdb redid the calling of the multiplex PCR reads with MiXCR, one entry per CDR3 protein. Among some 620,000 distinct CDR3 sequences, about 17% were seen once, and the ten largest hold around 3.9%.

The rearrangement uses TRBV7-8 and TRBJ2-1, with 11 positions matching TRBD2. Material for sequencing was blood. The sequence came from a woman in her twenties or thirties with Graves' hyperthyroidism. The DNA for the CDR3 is TGTGCCAGCAGCCGTAGCGGGAGGGCCCCCAGGAATGAGCAGTTCTTC. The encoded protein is CASSRSGRAPRNEQFF.